This T cell receptor beta chain was sequenced during a study of cytomegalovirus exposure and HLA in healthy donors. Notes on the study in general: Immune exposure was documented only through CMV serostatus. For cytomegalovirus status, the classifier reportedly gave diagnoses with high specificity and sensitivity.

Between the trimmed V and J ends, which lost 3 bases and 2 bases, there was a span of 7 bases. This CDR3 region has 13 residues. Germline V gene data show CDR1 as LNHDA and CDR2 as SQIVND (reference sequence). Details on this clone: Its target is unknown.

60 Vbeta and 13 Jbeta primers were used in PCR. Produced via immunoSEQ multiplex PCR; TCRdb's table is partial and in-frame only. The sample consists of about 140,000 clones, roughly 87% of them appearing once. The genes are TRBV19 and TRBJ1-2, with D perhaps TRBD1 (6 bases). This receptor was taken from a woman between 40 and 50 years old in good health and CMV-seronegative. Source material: PBMCs. In DNA form, the CDR3 reads TGTGCCAGTAGTATTCAGGGGAACTATGGCTACACCTTC. It translates to CASSIQGNYGYTF.